This is a list of T cell receptor beta chains from one sample in a study of PD-L1 blockade in urothelial cancer. Produced via immunoSEQ multiplex PCR; TCRdb's table is partial and in-frame only. The sample has roughly 24,000 clones, 86% seen once; the top ten hold approximately 31%. Material: PBMCs, obtained around atezolizumab (anti-PD-L1) treatment. These receptors came from a man in his fifties or sixties with urothelial cancer. Each CDR3 is given with its conserved first and last residue. A D gene is named only where the DNA matches it firmly. Clone sizes are given selectively: once, few, many, or a class where the clone is expanded.

>TRBD2|NA|TRBJ2-3|TRBV11-2
TGTGCCAGCCAGCGGGAGAGCGGAGCAGATACGCAGTATTTT
CASQRESGADTQYF
>NA|NA|TRBJ2-7|TRBV2
TGTGCCAGCAGGGCAGCGGGTAGCTTATACGAGCAGTACTTC
CASRAAGSLYEQYF
>NA|NA|TRBJ2-7|TRBV5-1
TGCGCCAGCAGCTTGGGACTACAGGGCGTAGGCTACGACGAGCAGTACTTC
CASSLGLQGVGYDEQYF
>NA|NA|TRBJ2-1|TRBV19
TGTGCCAGTAGTACCCTCCCAGGGGAGAGCTCCTACAATGAGCAGTTCTTC
CASSTLPGESSYNEQFF
>NA|NA|TRBJ1-6|TRBV7-2
TGTGCCAGCAGCTTAGTGTGGGGCTCCAGCTCCTATAATTCACCCCTCCACTTT
CASSLVWGSSSYNSPLHF
>TRBD1|NA|TRBJ1-1|TRBV6-6
TGTGCCAGCAACGGACAGGGCACTGTGAACACTGAAGCTTTCTTT
CASNGQGTVNTEAFF
>TRBD2|NA|TRBJ2-5|TRBV19
TGTGCCAGTAGTACCGCCTCAGCGGGGGGACCCCAAGAGACCCAGTACTTC
CASSTASAGGPQETQYF
>TRBD1|hyperexpanded|TRBJ2-7|TRBV20-1
TGCAGTGCTAGAGACGAAGGGGACAGGTATTTC
CSARDEGDRYF
>NA|NA|TRBJ2-7|TRBV6-5
TGTGCCAGCAGTCCTAGCGAGACCGAGCAGTACTTC
CASSPSETEQYF
>TRBD1|once|TRBJ1-5|TRBV5-1
TGCGCCAGCAGTCCGGACAGGGGGAATCAGCCCCAGCATTTT
CASSPDRGNQPQHF